Given below is one TCR beta chain in context. Germline loops: CDR1 SGHTA, CDR2 FQGNSA. CDR3 size: 16 residues. The ends lost 0 bases at V and 2 bases at J; junction bases unmatched: 3. The data belong to a study of T-cell memory formation after mild COVID-19. From the 5' RACE reads, TCRdb called clonotypes with MiXCR, one entry per CDR3 protein. Of some 97,000 distinct CDR3 sequences listed, roughly 11% are singletons. The chain recombines TRBV7-2 with TRBJ2-7; 11 nucleotides align to TRBD2. This clonotype originated in a young man who had mild COVID-19 (a few samples of this study predate the infection). Cell type and time point are not known. Source material: PBMCs or a T cell subset sorted from them (not recorded which). The CDR3 protein is CASSLATSGATYEQYF. In nucleotides, the CDR3 is TGTGCCAGCAGCTTAGCGACTAGCGGGGCCACCTACGAGCAGTACTTC.